This TCR beta chain was recovered during a study of regulatory T cells in long-lasting Graves disease. General study results and limits: Persistent Graves' cases showed lower TCR diversity than newly diagnosed cases.

Time point denoted: newly diagnosed GD, antithyroid drugs for less than 3 months. Generation of the TCR library employed RNA extracted from PBMCs. This clonotype was counted ten times or more. What it binds is not known. Germline-derived CDR1 and CDR2 are MNHEY and SVGEGT. With 1 base removed from V and 7 bases from J, the gap between germline ends came to 11 bases. This CDR3 is built from 13 residues. Arm-PCR of CDR3 regions and iRepertoire HTBI primers were the basis on which TCR beta libraries were built. TCRdb re-derived calls from the multiplex PCR reads in MiXCR, one entry per CDR3 protein. Found here are a few hundred thousand distinct CDR3 sequences, 20% to 25% of them singletons; the top ten hold approximately 15%.

The TCR sequence derives from a female donor with Graves disease. The input for sequencing was peripheral blood mononuclear cells (PBMCs), taken at new diagnosis, from a patient treated with antithyroid drugs. The chain employs TRBV6-2 or TRBV6-3 and TRBJ2-7; maybe TRBD1 (6 bases). This CDR3 reads CASSYFGQREQYF. The CDR3 DNA is TGTGCCAGCAGTTACTTCGGACAGAGAGAGCAGTACTTC.